The 21 T cell receptor beta chains presented below share a single source sample, sequenced in a study of blood T cells in healthy people across ages. Together with a sample-barcoded 5' primer, a J-beta primer mix was included in a second PCR lasting about 7 to 12 cycles. TCRdb used MiXCR to reprocess the 5' RACE reads, holding one entry per CDR3 protein. The data show 1,500,000 or so distinct CDR3 sequences, roughly 59% seen once. Sample: blood. The receptors originated from a man aged 18 to 29 in good health.

In this sample, this clonotype turned up a few times. This rearrangement joins TRBV20-1 to TRBJ2-1; 8 nucleotides match TRBD2. The CDR3 totals 15 residues. After removal of 6 bases from V and 4 bases from J, the junction contained 11 bases not matched to a gene. CDR1 is DFQATT and CDR2 is SNEGSKA in the germline V gene (reference sequence). The chain's CDR3 is CSALTPLAGYNEQFF. The CDR3 region has the DNA TGCAGTGCCCTCACTCCCCTAGCGGGTTACAATGAGCAGTTCTTC.

The CDR3 is CASSLQSYNSPLHF. In DNA, the CDR3 is TGTGCCAGCAGCCTACAGTCCTATAATTCACCCCTCCACTTT. This chain joins TRBV2 and TRBJ1-6; D is uncertain. The CDR3 is 14 amino acids. V was pared by 6 bases and J by 1 base, with 7 bases between. Germline V gene sequence: CDR1 SNHLY, CDR2 FYNNEI.

This clonotype showed up just once. The chain joins TRBV10-2 to TRBJ2-5, with D possibly being TRBD1 or TRBD2 (5 bases each). The J call is uncertain, as TRBJ2-7 better fits the DNA end. The CDR3 runs to 11 residues. Per the germline V gene, CDR1 is WSHSY and CDR2 is SAAADI. This CDR3 reads CASGGRGEQYF. The CDR3 DNA reads as TGCGCCAGCGGGGGTCGGGGCGAGCAGTACTTC.

The chain recombines TRBV20-1 with TRBJ1-1; the D is unclear. Germline CDR1 and CDR2: DFQATT and SNEGSKA (reference sequence). V lost 5 bases to trimming and J lost 6 bases, with 19 bases between them. This CDR3 comprises 14 residues. Here the CDR3 reads CSAFPTSRGAEAFF. As DNA, the CDR3 is TGCAGTGCTTTCCCCACGAGCCGTGGCGCTGAAGCTTTCTTT.

This chain links TRBV7-2 with TRBJ2-7; 9 bases match TRBD2. The germline CDR1 and CDR2 sequences are SGHTA and FQGNSA. J lost 5 bases, V lost 3 bases, and 11 bases had no gene match. CDR3 length equals 16 residues. The CDR3 region is CASSFPIAGVGHEQYF. The CDR3 coding sequence is TGTGCCAGCAGCTTCCCGATAGCGGGAGTTGGCCACGAGCAGTACTTC.

The CDR3 spells CASSLNRGPGANVLTF. Written as DNA, the CDR3 is TGTGCCAGCAGCTTAAATAGGGGGCCTGGGGCCAACGTCCTGACTTTC. The V and J genes are TRBV7-9 and TRBJ2-6, with 7 nucleotides matching TRBD1. V lost 2 bases and J lost 2; bases outside the gene matches: 3. There are 16 residues in the CDR3. Per the germline V gene, CDR1 is SEHNR and CDR2 is FQNEAQ (reference sequence).

The chain recombines TRBV13 with TRBJ2-3; D may be TRBD1 or TRBD2 (5 bases each). The CDR3 has 15 amino acids. Trimming took 4 bases from V and 5 from J, leaving 16 bases between them. CDR1 and CDR2 from the germline V gene are PRHDT and FYEKMQ (reference sequence). CDR3 amino acids: CASSSPLGEGDTQYF. The CDR3 region has the DNA TGTGCCAGCAGCTCCCCTTTGGGGGAAGGAGATACGCAGTATTTT.

The chain has TRBV28 and TRBJ2-1; D gene uncertain. From germline, CDR1 is MDHEN and CDR2 SYDVKM. This CDR3 contains 13 residues. With 4 bases removed from V and 6 bases from J, the gap between germline ends came to 10 bases. The CDR3 protein is CASSSLDSNEQFF. CDR3 coding DNA: TGTGCCAGCAGTTCCCTAGATTCCAATGAGCAGTTCTTC.

This sequence joins TRBV3-1 and TRBJ2-2; 12 bases are a match to TRBD2. CDR1 and CDR2 from the germline V gene are LGHDT and YNNKEL (reference sequence). This CDR3 contains 19 residues. V dropped 0 bases and J dropped 6; count of bases not matched to a gene: 11. The CDR3 DNA reads as TGTGCCAGCAGCCAAGAAAGGAGGCGGACTAGCGGGACCGCCGGGGAGCTGTTTTTT. Encoded protein: CASSQERRRTSGTAGELFF.

The count of this clonotype is one. Written as DNA, the CDR3 is TGTGCCAGCAGTTTCGGGGTTCTTGGTTCACCCCTCCACTTT. It yields the protein CASSFGVLGSPLHF. The chain joins TRBV12-3 or TRBV12-4 to TRBJ1-6, with no clear D. The V end lost 3 bases, the J end lost 9 bases, and 12 bases lay between the germline ends. The CDR3 has 14 amino acids.

V is TRBV7-2 and J is TRBJ2-3; a weak D match, TRBD2 (6 bases). The CDR3 loop spans 14 amino acids. Trimming took 5 bases from V and 3 from J, leaving 12 bases between them. CDR1 and CDR2 from the germline V gene are SGHTA and FQGNSA. The DNA for the CDR3 is TGTGCCAGCAGCCCCCGACTAGAAACAGATACGCAGTATTTT. Translated: CASSPRLETDTQYF.

In this sample, this clonotype turned up once. The CDR3 sequence is CAWRAGSVDTQYF. Written as DNA, the CDR3 is TGTGCCTGGAGAGCGGGATCAGTAGATACGCAGTATTTT. V usage is TRBV30 and J usage is TRBJ2-3; TRBD2 matches at 7 bases. The CDR3 contains 13 residues. In germline, CDR1 is GTSNPN, CDR2 SVGIG (reference sequence). With V trimmed by 3 bases and J by 5 bases, 5 bases remained unmatched.

The rearrangement joins TRBV28 to TRBJ2-3, with D perhaps TRBD1 (5 bases). Trimming left V 8 bases short and J 4 bases short, with 22 bases between. This CDR3 contains 16 residues. Germline CDR1 MDHEN, CDR2 SYDVKM. Here the CDR3 DNA reads TGTGCCAGCCTCATCCAAGGGGATAGTCCGCCAGATACGCAGTATTTT. It codes for CASLIQGDSPPDTQYF.

This sequence joins TRBV27 and TRBJ2-5; a weak D match, TRBD1 (6 bases). The germline gives CDR1 MNHEY, CDR2 SMNVEV (reference sequence). V dropped 8 bases and J dropped 5 bases, with 18 bases sitting between them. The CDR3 runs to 14 residues. The CDR3 region has the DNA TGTGCCAGCCGGAAGTACAGGGATGTGGAGACCCAGTACTTC. The encoded protein is CASRKYRDVETQYF.

The J gene is TRBJ2-7, the V gene TRBV5-1; 10 bases fit TRBD2. The J call may be incorrect, as the DNA end agrees better with TRBJ2-5. Germline lookup yields CDR1 SGHRS and CDR2 YFSETQ. The CDR3 contains 15 residues. The CDR3 here is CASSLVTSGEETQYF. The CDR3 DNA is TGCGCCAGCAGCTTGGTTACTAGCGGGGAGGAGACCCAGTACTTC.

For this clonotype: One end of the junction is discordant with germline, which a read error may explain. J is TRBJ2-2 and V is TRBV4-1, with no clear D. CDR1 and CDR2 from the germline V gene are MGHRA and YSYEKL. The CDR3 has 15 amino acids. The DNA for the CDR3 is TGCGCCAGCACCCAAGTGAACAGGAACACCGGGGAGCTGTTTTTT. This encodes CASTQVNRNTGELFF.

The chain combines TRBV6-5 with TRBJ2-1; 8 bases agree with TRBD2. The V gene end was trimmed by 0 bases and the J gene end by 5 bases; junction bases not matched to a gene: 6. The germline gives CDR1 MNHEY, CDR2 SVGAGI. This CDR3 is 16 amino acids long. The CDR3 DNA reads as TGTGCCAGCAGTTACTCCTTTAGCGGGACAAACAATGAGCAGTTCTTC. It specifies CASSYSFSGTNNEQFF.

The table lists this clonotype with a few counts. The rearrangement joins TRBV27 to TRBJ2-1; D may match TRBD1 or TRBD2 (6 bases each). V shed 5 bases and J shed 7 bases, with 18 bases lying between them. The CDR3 loop spans 15 amino acids. CDR1 and CDR2 from the germline V gene are MNHEY and SMNVEV (reference sequence). The CDR3 DNA reads TGTGCCAGCAGTCTCCCTGGGGGGCTCGAAAATGAGCAGTTCTTC. Encoded protein: CASSLPGGLENEQFF.

This rearrangement joins TRBV29-1 to TRBJ2-5; D uncertain. With the DNA end fitting TRBJ2-7 better, the J assignment may be wrong. Germline V gene data show CDR1 as SQVTM and CDR2 as ANQGSEA. This CDR3 contains 12 residues. CDR3 loop: CSVEPDEDEQYF. CDR3 in DNA: TGCAGCGTTGAACCGGACGAGGACGAGCAGTACTTC.

This clonotype was detected many times. Here the CDR3 DNA reads TGCAGCGTTGGGGGGGAGACCCAGTACTTC. The encoded protein is CSVGGETQYF. The rearrangement uses TRBV29-1 and TRBJ2-5; either TRBD1 or TRBD2 may supply D (5 bases each). Germline-derived CDR1 and CDR2 are SQVTM and ANQGSEA. The CDR3 runs 10 residues. Trimming took off 4 bases at V and 5 bases at J, with 5 bases between the two ends.

V is TRBV3-1 and J is TRBJ2-1; D gene uncertain. Germline-derived CDR1 and CDR2 are LGHDT and YNNKEL (reference sequence). V was clipped by 1 base and J by 9 bases, with 13 bases between them. This CDR3 spans 14 amino acids. The CDR3 nucleotides are TGTGCCAGCAGCCAAGCCCACCTTAGACTTGAGCAGTTCTTC. This sequence encodes CASSQAHLRLEQFF.